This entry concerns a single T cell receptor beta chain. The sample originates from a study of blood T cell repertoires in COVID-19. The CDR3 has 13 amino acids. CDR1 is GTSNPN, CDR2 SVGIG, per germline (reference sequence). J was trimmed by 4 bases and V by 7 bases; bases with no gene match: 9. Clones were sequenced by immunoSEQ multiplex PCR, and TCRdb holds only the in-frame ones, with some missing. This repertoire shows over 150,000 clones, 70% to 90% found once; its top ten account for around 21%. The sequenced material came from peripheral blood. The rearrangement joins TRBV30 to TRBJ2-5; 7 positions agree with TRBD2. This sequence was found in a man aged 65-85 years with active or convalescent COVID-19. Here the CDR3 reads CASGLRGRETQYF. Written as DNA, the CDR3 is TGTGCCTCCGGCTTGCGCGGGAGAGAGACCCAGTACTTC.